This T cell receptor (beta chain) was profiled in a study of T-cell reconstitution after alpha-beta-depleted transplantation in children. Study conclusions and caveats: T-cell counts and diversity at one year post-transplant came mainly from newly produced T cells. Alpha-beta T cells present about two months after transplant were reported to originate from several hundred expanded graft clones.

Unique molecular identifiers were incorporated into the prepared TCRbeta library. Each CDR3 protein is one row after TCRdb ran MiXCR on the PCR reads. The table shows about 580,000 distinct CDR3 sequences, with about 23% occurring only once. The CDR3 spans 11 residues. Looked up from germline, CDR1 is LNHNV and CDR2 is YYDKDF (reference sequence). Trimming removed 8 bases from V and 3 bases from J, with 7 bases in between. On this clonotype itself: No antigen is known for it.

The chain links TRBV15 to TRBJ1-1; no reliable D call. This specimen consisted of PBMCs, mostly from graft donor cells, obtained 360 days after TCRalphabeta/CD19-depleted stem cell transplant. This clonotype originated in a boy in the first two years of life who had a stem cell transplant for acute myeloid leukemia, so the T cells may come from the graft donor. In DNA form, the CDR3 reads TGTGCCACCCTCGGGGACACTGAAGCTTTCTTT. Protein product: CATLGDTEAFF.